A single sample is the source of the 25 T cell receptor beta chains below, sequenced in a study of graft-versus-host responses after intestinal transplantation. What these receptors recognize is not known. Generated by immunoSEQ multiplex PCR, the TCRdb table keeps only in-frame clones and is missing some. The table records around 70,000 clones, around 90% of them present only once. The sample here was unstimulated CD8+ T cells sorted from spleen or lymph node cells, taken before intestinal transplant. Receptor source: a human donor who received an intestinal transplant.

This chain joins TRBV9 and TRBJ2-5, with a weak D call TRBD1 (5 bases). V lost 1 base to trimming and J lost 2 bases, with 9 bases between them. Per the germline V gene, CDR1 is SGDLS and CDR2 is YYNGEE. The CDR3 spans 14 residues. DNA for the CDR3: TGTGCCAGCAGCGTAAAGGGGCTACAAGAGACCCAGTACTTC. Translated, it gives CASSVKGLQETQYF.

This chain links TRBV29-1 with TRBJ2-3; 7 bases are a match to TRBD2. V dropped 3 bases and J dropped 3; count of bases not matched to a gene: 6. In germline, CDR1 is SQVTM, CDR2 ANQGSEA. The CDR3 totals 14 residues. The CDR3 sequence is CSVEIWRETDTQYF. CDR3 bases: TGCAGCGTTGAGATTTGGCGGGAGACAGATACGCAGTATTTT.

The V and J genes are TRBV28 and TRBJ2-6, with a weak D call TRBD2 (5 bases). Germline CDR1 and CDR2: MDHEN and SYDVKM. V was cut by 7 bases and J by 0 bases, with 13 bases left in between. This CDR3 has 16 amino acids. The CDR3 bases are TGTGCCAGCACCATGGCCCGGGACTCTGGGGCCAACGTCCTGACTTTC. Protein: CASTMARDSGANVLTF.

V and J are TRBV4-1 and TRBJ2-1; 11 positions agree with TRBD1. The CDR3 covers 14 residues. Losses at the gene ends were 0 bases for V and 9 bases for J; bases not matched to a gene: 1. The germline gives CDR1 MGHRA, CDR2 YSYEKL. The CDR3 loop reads CASSQEDRGLEQFF. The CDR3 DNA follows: TGCGCCAGCAGCCAAGAGGACAGGGGGCTTGAGCAGTTCTTC.

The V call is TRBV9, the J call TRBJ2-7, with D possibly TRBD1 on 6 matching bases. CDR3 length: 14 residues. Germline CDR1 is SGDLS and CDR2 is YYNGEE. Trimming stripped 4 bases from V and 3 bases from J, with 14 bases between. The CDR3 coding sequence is TGTGCCAGCAGCCCCGAACCGGACAGCTACGAGCAGTACTTC. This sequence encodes CASSPEPDSYEQYF.

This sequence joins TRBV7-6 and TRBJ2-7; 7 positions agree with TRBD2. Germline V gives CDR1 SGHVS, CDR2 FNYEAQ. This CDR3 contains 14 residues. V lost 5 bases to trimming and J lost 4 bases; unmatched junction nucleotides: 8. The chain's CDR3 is CASSPGGGDYEQYF. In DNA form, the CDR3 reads TGTGCCAGCAGCCCCGGCGGGGGAGATTACGAGCAGTACTTC.

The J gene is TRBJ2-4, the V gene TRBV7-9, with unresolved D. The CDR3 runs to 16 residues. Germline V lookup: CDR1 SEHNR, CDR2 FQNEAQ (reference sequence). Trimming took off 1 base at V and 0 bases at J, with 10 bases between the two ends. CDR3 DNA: TGTGCCAGCAGCTTAGGCCCAGATTTAGCCAAAAACATTCAGTACTTC. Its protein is CASSLGPDLAKNIQYF.

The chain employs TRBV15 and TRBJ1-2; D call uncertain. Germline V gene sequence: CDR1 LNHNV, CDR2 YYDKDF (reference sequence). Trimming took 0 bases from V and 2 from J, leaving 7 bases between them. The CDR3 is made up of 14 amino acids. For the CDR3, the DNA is TGTGCCACCAGCAGAGAGCGGGTCAACTATGGCTACACCTTC. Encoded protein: CATSRERVNYGYTF.

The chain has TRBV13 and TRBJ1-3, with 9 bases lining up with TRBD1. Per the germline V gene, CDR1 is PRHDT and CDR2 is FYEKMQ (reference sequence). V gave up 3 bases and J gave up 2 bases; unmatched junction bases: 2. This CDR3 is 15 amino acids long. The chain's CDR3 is CASSFGTGTGNTIYF. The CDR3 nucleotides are TGTGCCAGCAGCTTTGGGACAGGGACTGGAAACACCATATATTTT.

The CDR3 loop is CASSLTRSSSYNEQFF. CDR3 DNA sequence: TGTGCCAGCAGCTTAACGCGAAGCTCCTCCTACAATGAGCAGTTCTTC. The chain couples TRBV7-3 to TRBJ2-1, with no clear D. CDR3 length: 16 residues. The V gene's germline CDR1 is SGHTA and CDR2 FQGTGA. Trimming stripped 0 bases from V and 0 bases from J, with 9 bases between.

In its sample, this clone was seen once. The CDR3 nucleotides read TGTGCCAGCAGGCCCGGGGGGGCAGAGGACACTGAAGCTTTCTTT. This codes for CASRPGGAEDTEAFF. This chain connects TRBV28 to TRBJ1-1; maybe TRBD1 (6 bases). The CDR3 totals 15 residues. The V gene's germline CDR1 is MDHEN and CDR2 SYDVKM. V lost 6 bases and J lost 3, with 17 bases in between.

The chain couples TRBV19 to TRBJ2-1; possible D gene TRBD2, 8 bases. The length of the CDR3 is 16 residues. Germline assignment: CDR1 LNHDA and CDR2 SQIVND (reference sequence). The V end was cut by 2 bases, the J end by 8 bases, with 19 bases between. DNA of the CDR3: TGTGCCAGTAGTATAATGGGACTAGGGGGCAGGGATGAGCAGTTCTTC. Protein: CASSIMGLGGRDEQFF.

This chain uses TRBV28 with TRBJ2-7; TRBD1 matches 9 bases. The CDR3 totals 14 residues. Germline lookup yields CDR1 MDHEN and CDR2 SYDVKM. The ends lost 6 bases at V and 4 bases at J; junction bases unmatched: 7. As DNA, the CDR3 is TGTGCCAGCAGACGACGGGACAGGGTTTACGAGCAGTACTTC. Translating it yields CASRRRDRVYEQYF. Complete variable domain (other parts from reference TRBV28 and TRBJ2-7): DVKVTQSSRYLVKRTGEKVFLECVQDMDHENMFWYRQDPGLGLRLIYFSYDVKMKEKGDIPEGYSVSREKKERFSLILESASTNQTSMYLCASRRRDRVYEQYFGPGTRLTVT.

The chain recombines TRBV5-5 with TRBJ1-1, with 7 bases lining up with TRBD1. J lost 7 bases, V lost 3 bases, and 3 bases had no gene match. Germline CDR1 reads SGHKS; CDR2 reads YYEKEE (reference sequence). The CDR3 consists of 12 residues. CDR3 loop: CASSYTGDEAFF. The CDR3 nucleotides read TGTGCCAGCAGCTATACAGGGGATGAAGCTTTCTTT.

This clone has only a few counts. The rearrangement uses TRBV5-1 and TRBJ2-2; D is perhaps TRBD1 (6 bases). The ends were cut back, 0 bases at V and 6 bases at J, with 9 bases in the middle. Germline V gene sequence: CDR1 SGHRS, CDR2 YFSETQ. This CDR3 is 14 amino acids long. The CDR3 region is CASSLAGAAGELFF. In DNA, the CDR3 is TGCGCCAGCAGCTTGGCAGGGGCGGCCGGGGAGCTGTTTTTT.

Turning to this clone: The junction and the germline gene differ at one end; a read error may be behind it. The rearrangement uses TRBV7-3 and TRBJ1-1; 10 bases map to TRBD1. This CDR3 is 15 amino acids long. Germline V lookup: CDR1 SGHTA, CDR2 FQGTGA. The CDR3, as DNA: TGTGCCAGCAGCCTAACCGGGACAGGGGCCACTGAAGCTTTCTTT. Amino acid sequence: CASSLTGTGATEAFF.

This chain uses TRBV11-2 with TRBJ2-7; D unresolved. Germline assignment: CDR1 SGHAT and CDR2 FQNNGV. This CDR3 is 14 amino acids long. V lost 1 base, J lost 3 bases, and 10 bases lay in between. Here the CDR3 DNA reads TGTGCCAGCAGCTTAGGAGGTTATCTCTACGAGCAGTACTTC. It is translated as CASSLGGYLYEQYF.

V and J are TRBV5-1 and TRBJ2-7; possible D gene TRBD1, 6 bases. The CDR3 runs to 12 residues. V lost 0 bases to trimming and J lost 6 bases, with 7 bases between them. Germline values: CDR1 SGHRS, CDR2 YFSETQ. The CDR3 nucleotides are TGCGCCAGCAGCTTGGTGGGGGCCGAGCAGTACTTC. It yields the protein CASSLVGAEQYF.

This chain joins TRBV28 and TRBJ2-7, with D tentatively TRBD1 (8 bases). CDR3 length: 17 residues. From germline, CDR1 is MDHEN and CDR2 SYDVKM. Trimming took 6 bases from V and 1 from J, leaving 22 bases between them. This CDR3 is CASRTPTGGGYSYEQYF. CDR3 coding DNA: TGTGCCAGCAGGACCCCCACAGGGGGGGGGTATTCCTACGAGCAGTACTTC.

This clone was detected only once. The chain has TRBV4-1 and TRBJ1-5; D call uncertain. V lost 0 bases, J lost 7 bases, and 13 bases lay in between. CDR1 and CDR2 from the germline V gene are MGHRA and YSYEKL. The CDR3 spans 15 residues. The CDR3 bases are TGCGCCAGCAGCCAAGAGAACGGGGTGGCGCAGCCCCAGCATTTT. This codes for CASSQENGVAQPQHF.

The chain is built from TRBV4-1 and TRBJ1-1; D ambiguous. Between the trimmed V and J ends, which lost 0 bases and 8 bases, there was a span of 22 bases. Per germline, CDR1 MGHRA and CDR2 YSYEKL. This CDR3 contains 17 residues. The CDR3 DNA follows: TGCGCCAGCAGCCAAGATCTCTGGGTCACGGCGAGGATGGAAGCTTTCTTT. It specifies CASSQDLWVTARMEAFF.

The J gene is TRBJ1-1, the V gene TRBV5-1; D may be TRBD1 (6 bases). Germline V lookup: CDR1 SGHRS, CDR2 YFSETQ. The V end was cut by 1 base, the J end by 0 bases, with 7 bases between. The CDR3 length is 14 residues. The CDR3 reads CASSLRQVNTEAFF. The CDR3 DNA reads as TGCGCCAGCAGCTTGAGACAGGTGAACACTGAAGCTTTCTTT.

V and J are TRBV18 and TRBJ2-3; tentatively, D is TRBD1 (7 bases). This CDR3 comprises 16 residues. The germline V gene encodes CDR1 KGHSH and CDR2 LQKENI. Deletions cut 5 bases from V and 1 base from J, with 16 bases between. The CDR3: CASSRDREVRTDTQYF. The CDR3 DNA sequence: TGTGCCAGCTCAAGAGACAGGGAGGTGCGCACAGATACGCAGTATTTT.

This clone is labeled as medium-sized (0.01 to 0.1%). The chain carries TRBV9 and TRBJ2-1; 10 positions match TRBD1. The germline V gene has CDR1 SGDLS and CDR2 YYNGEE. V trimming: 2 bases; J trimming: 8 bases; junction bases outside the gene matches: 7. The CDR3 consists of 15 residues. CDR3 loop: CASSVWGQGLDEQFF. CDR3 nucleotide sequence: TGTGCCAGCAGCGTGTGGGGACAGGGGCTCGATGAGCAGTTCTTC.

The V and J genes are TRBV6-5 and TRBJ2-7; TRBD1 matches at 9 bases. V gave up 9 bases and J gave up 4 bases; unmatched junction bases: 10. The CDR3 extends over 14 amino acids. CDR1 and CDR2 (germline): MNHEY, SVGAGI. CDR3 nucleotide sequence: TGTGCCAGTGATGCCGGGACAGGGTTATACGAGCAGTACTTC. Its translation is CASDAGTGLYEQYF.